The following is a T cell receptor (beta chain) sequence with its context. Antigen unknown. This record comes from a study of OX40 agonist ivuxolimab in advanced cancers. In the study overall: Across the patients, intravenous ivuxolimab was delivered every 2 weeks at 0.01 to 10 mg/kg. Two cutaneous melanoma patients and one hepatocellular carcinoma patient, three in all, had partial responses. Findings of the study overall: In general, CD8+ T cells held more expanded clones than CD4+ did, on average.

If patients had autoimmune disease history or systemic immunosuppression, they were excluded. Germline-derived CDR1 and CDR2 are SGHVS and FNYEAQ. V trimming: 0 bases; J trimming: 0 bases; junction bases outside the gene matches: 12. The CDR3 runs to 20 residues. TCRdb keeps only in-frame clones here, not all; method: immunoSEQ multiplex PCR. Of approximately 62,000 clones in the sample, 90% to 95% are singletons; the top ten hold around an eighth. This chain links TRBV7-6 with TRBJ2-1; 9 nucleotides align to TRBD2. Here the sequenced sample was CD4+ or CD8+ T cells sorted from blood, taken in a trial of the OX40 agonist ivuxolimab. The receptor comes from an adult with an advanced solid tumor such as melanoma, head and neck, liver or kidney cancer. The CDR3 protein is CASSLALWAGGVRSYNEQFF. The CDR3 DNA sequence: TGTGCCAGCAGCTTAGCGCTTTGGGCGGGGGGGGTCCGCTCCTACAATGAGCAGTTCTTC.